The rows below give T cell receptor beta chains drawn from one sample of a study. TCRdb processed the RT-PCR reads anew with MiXCR; each CDR3 protein has one entry. The sample consists of about 680,000 distinct CDR3 sequences, more than 13% of them appearing once. The sequenced material came from memory CD4+ T cells from blood. The source is a female donor in good health, serving as a healthy control. Each CDR3 is given with its conserved first and last residue. The D gene is left open where the match is weak. Some rows mark clone size as missing; the rest say once, few, many or name a class of expanded clone.

V	J	D	size	DNA	CDR3
TRBV7-9	TRBJ1-4	-	-	TGTGCCAGCAGAATGTCAGTAGGTGAAAAACTGTTTTTT	CASRMSVGEKLFF
TRBV6-2/TRBV6-3	TRBJ2-3	TRBD2	-	TGTGCCAGCAGTCCGCTAGCGGTACCAAGCACAGATACGCAGTATTTT	CASSPLAVPSTDTQYF
TRBV7-9	TRBJ1-5	-	-	TGTGCCAGCAGCTCGGGGTATATTGGCAATCAGCCCCAGCATTTT	CASSSGYIGNQPQHF
TRBV7-2	TRBJ2-7	TRBD1	many	TGTGCCAGCAGCTTAGTGGGGACAGGGCGCTACGAGCAGTACTTC	CASSLVGTGRYEQYF
TRBV3-1	TRBJ2-1	TRBD2	-	TGTGCCAGCAGCCAAGAGGGGGAGGGCCGGAATGAGCAGTTCTTC	CASSQEGEGRNEQFF
TRBV7-2	TRBJ1-6	-	few	TGTGCCAGCAGCTTTACCGGTTCACCCCTCCACTTT	CASSFTGSPLHF
TRBV6-2/TRBV6-3	TRBJ2-2	TRBD2	few	TGTGCCAGCAGTTGGGGGAGGGGCGTCCCCGGGGAGCTGTTTTTT	CASSWGRGVPGELFF
TRBV30	TRBJ2-5	TRBD2	few	TGTGCCTGGAGTCTGAGCCGGGGGGTCACCAGGAGGTTGGAGACCCAGTACTTC	CAWSLSRGVTRRLETQYF
TRBV15	TRBJ2-5	-	many	TGTGCCACCAGCAGAGTGGTGGAGACCCAGTACTTC	CATSRVVETQYF
TRBV4-2	TRBJ2-5	-	many	TGTGCCAGCAGCCATCAACCTAGAGAGACCCAGTACTTC	CASSHQPRETQYF
TRBV6-8	TRBJ2-7	-	-	TGTGCCAGCAGTTACCCAGGTCCCTCCTACGAGCAGTACTTC	CASSYPGPSYEQYF
TRBV9	TRBJ2-3	-	few	TGTGCCAGCAGCGTAGATGGAAGTCGGGCAGATACGCAGTATTTT	CASSVDGSRADTQYF
TRBV29-1	TRBJ1-1	TRBD1	few	TGCAGCGTGGGACAGGGAGCTATTGGAGCTTTCTTT	CSVGQGAIGAFF
TRBV12-3/TRBV12-4	TRBJ2-1	-	many	TGTGCCAGCAGTTTAATGGTCAACAATGAGCAGTTCTTC	CASSLMVNNEQFF
TRBV5-6	TRBJ2-6	-	-	TGTGCCAGCAGCCCCCAAGTGCGTGGGTGGGTTTCTGGGGCCAACGTCCTGACTTTC	CASSPQVRGWVSGANVLTF
TRBV6-1	TRBJ1-5	-	many	TGTGCCAGCAGTGAATTGGAAGATCAGCCCCAGCATTTT	CASSELEDQPQHF
TRBV7-9	TRBJ2-7	-	-	TGTGCCAGCAGCTTAATTGGTGGGCCCGGTGAGCAGTACTTC	CASSLIGGPGEQYF
TRBV5-1	TRBJ1-4	-	few	TGCGCCAGCAGTCAATCGGGGGTGAGAGATGAAAAACTGTTTTTT	CASSQSGVRDEKLFF
TRBV11-2	TRBJ1-1	-	few	TGTGCCAGCAGCTTCGCGACAGCGAACACTGAAGCTTTCTTT	CASSFATANTEAFF
TRBV28	TRBJ2-7	TRBD1	-	TGTGCCAGCAGTAAACCCGGGACAGGGCTGAGAGAGCAGTACTTC	CASSKPGTGLREQYF
TRBV27	TRBJ2-7	-	few	TGTGCCAGCAGTTTATCGTTAGGGTATGGCAACGAGCAGTACTTC	CASSLSLGYGNEQYF
TRBV5-6	TRBJ2-7	TRBD2	few	TGTGCCAGCAGCAACACAAAGGGACTAGCTTACGAGCAGTACTTC	CASSNTKGLAYEQYF
TRBV24-1	TRBJ2-1	TRBD2	few	TGTGCCACCAGTGATTTAGCGGGAGGTCCGGGGAATGAGCAGTTCTTC	CATSDLAGGPGNEQFF
TRBV7-9	TRBJ1-1	-	-	TGTGCCAGCAGTTTTACAGGGAGTGGGACTGAAGCTTTCTTT	CASSFTGSGTEAFF